This T cell receptor beta chain was recorded in a study of blood T cells in healthy people across ages (dated by TCRdb to about 2015). For the study in its entirety: Template switching captured roughly one uniquely barcoded TCR beta cDNA molecule per two T cells in model experiments. To track age-related changes in TCR beta repertoire diversity, the study relied on deep sequencing normalized with unique cDNA molecular identifiers. The donors were divided into four age groups: young (average around 16 years), middle-aged (roughly 40), aged (under 70) and long-lived (roughly 88). To avoid experimental bias, donors of different ages were spread randomly across the sequencing lanes. Using the same blood draw, the study looked at two additional independent replicas of 1 million unique cDNA reads for two donors, one aged 18 to 30 and the other aged 80 or older.

The investigation overall reported the following: Because the CMV infection status of the donors was unknown, age-related changes in expanded clonotypes may potentially have been confounded. Compared with the aged group, the long-lived group had more naive CD4+ T cells, fewer expanded clones and increased TCR diversity, a pattern suggesting age selection. As age increased, observed TCR beta diversity per million T cells dropped in a roughly linear way, and a significant reduction was already evident by age 40. Estimates of total diversity based on one million sequenced T cells were regarded as lower bounds and as underestimates. A strong correlation was found between observed TCR beta diversity and the percentage of naive T cells measured by flow cytometry. Bulk unsorted PBMC profiling prevented conclusive comparison of naive and antigen-experienced compartments.

Library preparation employed 5' RACE. For sequencing, an Illumina HiSeq 2500 was employed. A second PCR of roughly 7 to 11 cycles was performed with a sample-barcoded 5' primer and a J-beta primer mix. A template-switch 5' adaptor carrying 12 random nucleotides introduced a unique molecular identifier onto each TCR beta cDNA molecule. At least 2.5 million CDR3-containing paired-end reads were obtained from each sample. First-strand cDNA was synthesized from all RNA with the Mint cDNA synthesis kit, primed by a TRBC-specific oligonucleotide. After uracil-DNA glycosylase treatment, a first 18-cycle PCR used universal primers M1SS and BC2_uni_R on all cDNA. The source study handled its data this way. For normalization, 1 million high-quality reads were randomly selected from each sample, with every read carrying a distinct molecular identifier. Instead of being binned into consensus sequences, reads that shared molecular identifiers were thrown out. MiTCR, with a Q25 quality threshold and the strictest error-elimination algorithm, was used for CDR3 identification, clonotype clustering and error correction. A nonparametric unseen species model using Euler transformation provided a lower-bound estimate of total TCR beta diversity. TCRdb reran the public reads through fastp at Q25 and MiXCR, keeping productive beta chains. Records with the same CDR3 protein are collapsed into one entry carrying the most frequent genes and DNA. The V and J calls reflect TCRdb's pipeline rather than the authors' work. The sample profile shows approximately 800,000 distinct CDR3 sequences; about 55% of them were found once. Jointly, the top ten make up approximately 40% of the sample.

The 39 donors, aged 6 to 90 years, were systemically healthy Caucasian individuals from Russia. About 9.6 milliliters of peripheral blood were collected from each donor into EDTA-treated Vacutainer tubes. PBMCs were isolated by Ficoll-Paque density-gradient centrifugation, with at least 6 million obtained per sample. Trizol reagent was used to extract total RNA from PBMCs, with at least 6 micrograms per sample. The percentages of naive CD45RAhigh/CD27high T cells were determined by flow cytometry on a PBMC aliquot from every donor. On this clonotype: Its antigen is currently not known. There are no base qualities to consult, and no much larger clone falls within one base.

The CDR3 runs 15 residues from the cysteine to the phenylalanine. Only the CDR3 DNA stays, 45 bases, in frame from base 1. Ends trimmed: V by 4 bases, J by 7 bases; bases unmatched to a gene: 12. CDR1 KGHDR and CDR2 SFDVKD were looked up in the germline V gene. The clonotype comes from an elderly man in good health. The sequenced sample was blood. Recombination linked TRBV24-1 to TRBJ2-7, with TRBD1 identical over 7 junction bases. The nucleotides read TGTGCCACCAGTGAGCCCGGGACAGAGAACAATGAGCAGTACTTC. It translates to CATSEPGTENNEQYF.